The sequence of this TCR beta chain was determined in a study of T cell responses to AZD1222 COVID-19 vaccine. CDR1 is SGHDT, CDR2 YYEEEE, per germline. V lost 2 bases and J lost 3, with 18 bases in between. This CDR3 comprises 16 residues. Measured with immunoSEQ multiplex PCR; TCRdb has only the in-frame clones, and not every one. The sample yields 65,000 to 95,000 clones, approximately 83% seen once. Study findings and constraints: The study identified only five to seven AZD1222 recipients as seropositive at baseline.

As to this clone: Its antigen is unknown.

This chain links TRBV5-6 with TRBJ2-7, with D possibly TRBD2 on 5 matching bases. The sequence derives from an adult who received the AZD1222 COVID-19 vaccine. The sequences come from peripheral blood, collected 28 days after the second AZD1222 dose. In DNA, the CDR3 is TGTGCCAGCAGCTTTGGCCCGAGGGCGGCCATCTACGAGCAGTACTTC. Translated, it gives CASSFGPRAAIYEQYF.